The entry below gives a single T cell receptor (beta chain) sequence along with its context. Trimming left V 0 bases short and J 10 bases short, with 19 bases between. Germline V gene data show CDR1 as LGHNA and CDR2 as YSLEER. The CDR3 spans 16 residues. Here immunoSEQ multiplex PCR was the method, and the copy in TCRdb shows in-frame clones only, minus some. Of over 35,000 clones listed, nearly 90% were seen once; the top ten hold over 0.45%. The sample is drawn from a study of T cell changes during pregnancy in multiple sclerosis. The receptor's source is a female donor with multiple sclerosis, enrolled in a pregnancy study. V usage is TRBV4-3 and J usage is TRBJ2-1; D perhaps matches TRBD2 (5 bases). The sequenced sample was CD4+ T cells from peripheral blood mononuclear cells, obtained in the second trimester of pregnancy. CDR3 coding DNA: TGCGCCAGCAGCCAAGATCCCGGGAATTCCCTCGGGGAGCAGTTCTTC. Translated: CASSQDPGNSLGEQFF.